Here is one T cell receptor beta chain with its context. The data originate from a study of cytomegalovirus exposure and HLA in healthy donors. The PCR had 60 Vbeta and 13 Jbeta primers. Profiling relied on immunoSEQ multiplex PCR, and the TCRdb table lists in-frame clones only, not all of them. This sample has around 200,000 clones, with roughly 83% found just once. V lost 0 bases and J 3 bases, leaving 15 bases between the germline ends. Germline values: CDR1 SGHTS, CDR2 YDEGEE. The CDR3 consists of 16 residues. Sequencing was carried out using PBMCs. The chain links TRBV5-8 to TRBJ1-1; possible D gene TRBD1, 6 bases. The sequence was collected from a woman aged 45-65 years in good health and CMV-seronegative. The DNA for the CDR3 is TGTGCCAGCAGCTTGGGAGGGGGGGTCGGACACACTGAAGCTTTCTTT. This sequence encodes CASSLGGGVGHTEAFF.